This TCR beta chain was sequenced in a study of T cells in Graves' hyperthyroidism and ophthalmopathy (dated by TCRdb to between 2018 and 2020). As for the study more broadly: Peripheral blood was collected at initial diagnosis, before any treatment. A discovery cohort of about 96 patients, about 44 with Graves' ophthalmopathy and fewer than 65 with stable Graves' hyperthyroidism, was used to find distinguishing TCR V-J signatures. Whether ophthalmopathy could be predicted prospectively was tested in an independent validation cohort made up of under 20 hyperthyroidism patients plus 17 patients who later progressed to ophthalmopathy. The roughly 91 discovery patients were randomly divided into training and test sets at a 7:3 ratio. The study also compared thyroid tissue and blood T-cell repertoires from over 5 Graves' hyperthyroidism patients. Once sampling was done, hyperthyroidism patients were given methimazole at a starting dose of 30 mg daily, whereas ophthalmopathy patients were given high-dose intravenous methylprednisolone. The paper reports TCR Vbeta CDR3 sequencing of 140 or so peripheral blood samples: fewer than 50 ophthalmopathy, approximately 74 hyperthyroidism and approximately 17 progressor patients. Summary of the overall study and its limitations: In cross-validation, a model built on a 13 V-J signature told ophthalmopathy apart from stable hyperthyroidism with roughly 87% sensitivity and roughly 81% specificity, and in testing the same model reached 80%/75%. Blood samples also contained most of the expanded thyroid clonotypes (frequency above 0.001), which suggests that blood repertoires may reflect thyroid immune responses. In validation, the model predicted progression to ophthalmopathy with approximately 71% sensitivity and approximately 72% specificity, a median of roughly seven months before onset. No statistical method was used to set the sample size in advance, and investigators knew the group allocation.

A patient counted as having stable Graves' hyperthyroidism if no progression to ophthalmopathy occurred over 18 months of follow-up. Hyperthyroidism patients were newly diagnosed, with disease duration under 2 months, and aged 18 to 65 years. Patients with uncontrolled infections, other autoimmune diseases, pregnancy or lactation were excluded. Diagnoses were based on clinical symptoms, serum thyroxine and TRAb, thyroid ultrasound and orbital computed tomography. Ficoll-Paque density gradient centrifugation was used to isolate PBMCs from around 9.1 ml of fresh peripheral blood. Total RNA was extracted using Trizol reagent, and RNA quality was assessed on an Agilent 2100 Bioanalyzer. As to this clonotype: There is no known antigen for this receptor. Base qualities were left out, and no much larger clone turns up one base away.

The TCR beta CDR3 regions were amplified from the RNA transcripts. The TCR CDR3 was subjected to a first round of RT-PCR using the HTBI primer set and the Qiagen OneStep RT-PCR kit. Libraries were constructed in a second round of multiplex PCR, after which size selection and purification were performed. Sequencing of the libraries was done on an Illumina HiSeq2000 using paired-end 100 bp reads. The authors processed their data as follows. SOAPnuke was used to process the raw data, with reads discarded if the reads contained adapters or uncalled bases, had a mean Phred below 15, or lacked an exact constant-primer or identifier match. COPE v1.2.5 was used to merge the high-quality paired reads, and each unique nucleotide sequence was defined as a clonotype. MiTCR v1.1 was used to align clonotypes to the IMGT TRBV, TRBD and TRBJ reference segments. Analysis was restricted to V-J combinations with a frequency above 0.0001, which covered 99.2% of repertoires. The TCS score was defined as the ratio of F50 (clonal expansion) to E x V (chaos), calculated using BLOSUM62-based TCRdist between CDR3 peptides within each V-J. Welch's t-statistics and random forest reduced just over 500 V-J features to 10 to 15, which were used in a naive Bayes classifier (R e1071). Using fastp trimming at Q25 and MiXCR clonotype assembly, TCRdb reanalyzed the public sequencing data and kept in-frame beta chains. CDR3 protein sequences are deduplicated, and each keeps its most common genes and DNA. The V and J calls shown here were made by TCRdb, not taken from the authors' results. This sample holds about 360,000 distinct CDR3 sequences; around 25% were observed only once. Over 70% of the sample rests with the top ten.

The CDR3 goes from the cysteine to the phenylalanine over 17 residues. Only CDR3 DNA is held: 51 bases, read in frame from base 1. Here V drops 6 bases and J drops 0 bases, and the junction holds 10 bases not matched to any gene. This TCR was sampled from a man aged 50 or older with Graves' hyperthyroidism. In this chain, TRBV12-3 or TRBV12-4 is recombined with TRBJ1-4; 7 nucleotides in the junction match TRBD1. Specimen: blood. The DNA sequence is TGTGCCAGCAGGGACAGGTTCGGAGCATCAACTAATGAAAAACTGTTTTTT. This gives the protein CASRDRFGASTNEKLFF.